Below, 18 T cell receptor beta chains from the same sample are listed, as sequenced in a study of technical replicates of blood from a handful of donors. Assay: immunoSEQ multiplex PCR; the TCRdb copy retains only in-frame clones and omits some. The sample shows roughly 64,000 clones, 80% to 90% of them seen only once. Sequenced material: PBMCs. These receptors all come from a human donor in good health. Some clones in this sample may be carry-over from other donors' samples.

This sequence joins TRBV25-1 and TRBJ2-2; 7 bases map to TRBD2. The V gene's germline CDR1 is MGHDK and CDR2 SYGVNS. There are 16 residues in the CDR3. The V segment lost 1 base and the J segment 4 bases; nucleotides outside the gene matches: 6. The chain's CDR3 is CASSELVGGITGELFF. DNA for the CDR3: TGTGCCAGCAGTGAATTAGTGGGAGGGATCACCGGGGAGCTGTTTTTT.

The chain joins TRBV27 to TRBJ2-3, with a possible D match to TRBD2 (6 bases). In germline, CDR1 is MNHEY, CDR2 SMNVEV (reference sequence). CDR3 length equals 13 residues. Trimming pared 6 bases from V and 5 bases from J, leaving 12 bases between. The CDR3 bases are TGTGCCAGCAGGCGTCAGGGAGGAGATACGCAGTATTTT. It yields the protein CASRRQGGDTQYF.

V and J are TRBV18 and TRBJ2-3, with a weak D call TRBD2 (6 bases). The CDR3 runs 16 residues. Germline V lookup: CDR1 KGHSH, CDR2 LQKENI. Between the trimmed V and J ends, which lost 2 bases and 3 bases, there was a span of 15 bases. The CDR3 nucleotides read TGTGCCAGCTCACCATTCATGGAGGGGAGTACAGATACGCAGTATTTT. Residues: CASSPFMEGSTDTQYF.

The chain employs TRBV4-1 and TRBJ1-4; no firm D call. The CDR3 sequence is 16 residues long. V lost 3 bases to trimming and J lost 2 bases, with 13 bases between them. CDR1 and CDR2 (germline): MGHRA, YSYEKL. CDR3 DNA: TGCGCCAGCAGCCAGATCAATTCGAGGACTAATGAAAAACTGTTTTTT. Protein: CASSQINSRTNEKLFF.

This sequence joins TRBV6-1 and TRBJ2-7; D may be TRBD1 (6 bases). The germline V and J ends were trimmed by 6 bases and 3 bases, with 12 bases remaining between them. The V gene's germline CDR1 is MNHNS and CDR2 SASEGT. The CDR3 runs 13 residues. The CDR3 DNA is TGTGCCAGCAGCTCGGACAGCGGCTACGAGCAGTACTTC. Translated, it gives CASSSDSGYEQYF.

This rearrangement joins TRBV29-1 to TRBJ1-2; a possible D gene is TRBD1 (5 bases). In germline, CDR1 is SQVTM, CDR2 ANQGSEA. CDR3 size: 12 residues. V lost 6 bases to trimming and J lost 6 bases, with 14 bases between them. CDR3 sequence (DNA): TGCAGCGTGCAGGGTTCTAGGGATGGCTACACCTTC. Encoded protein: CSVQGSRDGYTF.

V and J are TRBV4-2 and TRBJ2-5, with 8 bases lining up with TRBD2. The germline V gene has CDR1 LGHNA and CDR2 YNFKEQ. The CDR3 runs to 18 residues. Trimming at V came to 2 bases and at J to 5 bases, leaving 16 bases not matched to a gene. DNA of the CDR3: TGTGCCAGCAGCCAAACCGTGCGGGGAGCGGGAGACGGCGAGACCCAGTACTTC. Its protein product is CASSQTVRGAGDGETQYF.

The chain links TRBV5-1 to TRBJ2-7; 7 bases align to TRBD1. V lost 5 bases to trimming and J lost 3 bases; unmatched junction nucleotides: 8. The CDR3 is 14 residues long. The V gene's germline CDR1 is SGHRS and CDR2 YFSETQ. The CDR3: CASSGDSNYYEQYF. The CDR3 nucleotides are TGCGCCAGCAGTGGGGACAGCAACTACTACGAGCAGTACTTC.

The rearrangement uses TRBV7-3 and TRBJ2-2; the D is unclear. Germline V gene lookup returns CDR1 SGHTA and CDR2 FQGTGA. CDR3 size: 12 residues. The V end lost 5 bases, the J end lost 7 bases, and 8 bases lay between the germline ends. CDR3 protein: CASSRESGELFF. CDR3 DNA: TGTGCCAGCAGCCGAGAAAGCGGGGAGCTGTTTTTT.

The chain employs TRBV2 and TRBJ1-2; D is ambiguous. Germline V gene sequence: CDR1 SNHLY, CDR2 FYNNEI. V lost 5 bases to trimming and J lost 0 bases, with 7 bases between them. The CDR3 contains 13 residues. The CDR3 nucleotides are TGTGCCAGCAGTTTTCACTCTAACTATGGCTACACCTTC. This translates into CASSFHSNYGYTF.

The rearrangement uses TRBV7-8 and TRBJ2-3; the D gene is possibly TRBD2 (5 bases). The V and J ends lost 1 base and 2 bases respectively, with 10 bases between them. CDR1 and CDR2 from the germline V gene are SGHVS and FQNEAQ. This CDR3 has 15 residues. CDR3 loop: CASSLEPGNTDTQYF. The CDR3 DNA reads TGTGCCAGCAGCTTAGAGCCGGGGAACACAGATACGCAGTATTTT.

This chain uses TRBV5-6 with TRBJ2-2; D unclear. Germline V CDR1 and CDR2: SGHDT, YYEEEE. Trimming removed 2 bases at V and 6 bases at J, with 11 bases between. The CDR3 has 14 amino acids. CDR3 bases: TGTGCCAGCAGCTTTTTTAATTCGGCCGGGGAGCTGTTTTTT. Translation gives CASSFFNSAGELFF.

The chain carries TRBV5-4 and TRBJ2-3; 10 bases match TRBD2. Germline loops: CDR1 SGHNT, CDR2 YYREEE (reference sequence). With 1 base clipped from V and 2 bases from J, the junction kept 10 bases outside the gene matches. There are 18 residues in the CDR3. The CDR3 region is CASSLRVLSGGATDTQYF. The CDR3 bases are TGTGCCAGCAGCTTGAGGGTGTTAAGCGGGGGGGCCACAGATACGCAGTATTTT.

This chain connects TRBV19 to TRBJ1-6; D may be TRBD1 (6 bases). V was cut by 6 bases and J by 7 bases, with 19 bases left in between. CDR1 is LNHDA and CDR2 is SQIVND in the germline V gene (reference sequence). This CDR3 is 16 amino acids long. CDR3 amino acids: CASSFSVWTENSPLHF. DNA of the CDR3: TGTGCCAGTAGCTTTTCCGTTTGGACAGAGAATTCACCCCTCCACTTT.

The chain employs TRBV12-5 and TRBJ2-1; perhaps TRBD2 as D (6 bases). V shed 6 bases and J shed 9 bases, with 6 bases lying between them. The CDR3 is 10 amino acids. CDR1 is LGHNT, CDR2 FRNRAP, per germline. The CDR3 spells CASGGSEQFF. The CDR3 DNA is TGTGCTAGTGGCGGGAGTGAGCAGTTCTTC.

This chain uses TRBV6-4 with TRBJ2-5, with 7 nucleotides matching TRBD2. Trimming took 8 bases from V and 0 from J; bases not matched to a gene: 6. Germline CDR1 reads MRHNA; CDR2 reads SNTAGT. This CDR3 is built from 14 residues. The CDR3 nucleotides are TGTGCCAGCGGGCTAGCGGATTACCAAGAGACCCAGTACTTC. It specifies CASGLADYQETQYF.

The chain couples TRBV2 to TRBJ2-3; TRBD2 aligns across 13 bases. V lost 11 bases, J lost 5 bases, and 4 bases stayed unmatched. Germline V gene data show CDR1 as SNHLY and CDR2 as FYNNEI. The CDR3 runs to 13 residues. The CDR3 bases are TGTGCCGGGAGGACTAGCGGGGGAGATACGCAGTATTTT. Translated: CAGRTSGGDTQYF. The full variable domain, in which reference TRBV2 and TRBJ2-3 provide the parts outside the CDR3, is EPEVTQTPSHQVTQMGQEVILRCVPISNHLYFYWYRQILGQKVEFLVSFYNNEISEKSEIFDDQFSVERPDGSNFTLKIRSTKLEDSAMYFCAGRTSGGDTQYFGPGTRLTVL.

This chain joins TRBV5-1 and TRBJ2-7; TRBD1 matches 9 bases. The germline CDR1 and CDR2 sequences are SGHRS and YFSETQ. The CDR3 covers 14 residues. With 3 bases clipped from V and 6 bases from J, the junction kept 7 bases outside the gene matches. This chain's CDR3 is CASSSRTGVAEQYF. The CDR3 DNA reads TGCGCCAGCAGCTCCCGGACAGGGGTGGCCGAGCAGTACTTC.